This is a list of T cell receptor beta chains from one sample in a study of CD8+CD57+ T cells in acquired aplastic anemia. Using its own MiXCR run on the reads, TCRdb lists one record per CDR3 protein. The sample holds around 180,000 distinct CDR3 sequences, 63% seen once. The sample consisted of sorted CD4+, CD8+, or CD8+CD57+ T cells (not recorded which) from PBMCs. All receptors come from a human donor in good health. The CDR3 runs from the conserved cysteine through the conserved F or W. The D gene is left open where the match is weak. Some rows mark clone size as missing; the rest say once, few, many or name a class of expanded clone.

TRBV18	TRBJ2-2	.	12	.	CASFRENGELFF	TGTGCCAGCTTCCGGGAGAACGGGGAGCTGTTTTTT
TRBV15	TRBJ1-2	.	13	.	CATSRGQNYGYTF	TGTGCCACCAGCAGAGGGCAGAATTATGGCTACACCTTC
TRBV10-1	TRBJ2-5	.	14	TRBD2	CASSYSGRGETQYF	TGCGCCAGCAGTTATAGCGGGAGGGGAGAGACCCAGTACTTC
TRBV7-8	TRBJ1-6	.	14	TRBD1	CASRGTVNNSPLHF	TGTGCCAGCAGAGGGACAGTCAATAATTCACCCCTCCACTTT
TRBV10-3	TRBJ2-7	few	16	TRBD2	CASKMGMTSGGGEQYF	TGTGCCTCCAAAATGGGGATGACTAGCGGGGGGGGCGAGCAGTACTTC
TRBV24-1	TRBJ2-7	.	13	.	CATDRDLGYEQYF	TGTGCCACCGACCGGGACTTGGGTTACGAGCAGTACTTC
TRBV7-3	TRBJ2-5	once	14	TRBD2	CASSLGGERGTQYF	TGTGCCAGCAGCTTAGGCGGGGAGCGGGGGACCCAGTACTTC
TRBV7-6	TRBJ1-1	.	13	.	CASSLGVTTEAFF	TGTGCCAGCAGCTTAGGGGTCACCACTGAAGCTTTCTTT
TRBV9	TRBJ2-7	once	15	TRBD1	CASSVAATGDYEQYF	TGTGCCAGCAGCGTAGCGGCGACAGGGGACTACGAGCAGTACTTC
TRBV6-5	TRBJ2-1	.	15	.	CASSYQFLDTSEQFF	TGTGCCAGCAGTTACCAATTCTTAGACACTAGTGAGCAGTTCTTC
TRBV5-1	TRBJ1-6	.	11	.	CASRQGWSSYF	TGCGCCAGCCGTCAGGGGTGGAGCTCGTATTTT
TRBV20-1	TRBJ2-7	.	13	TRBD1	CSAKTGGSYEQYF	TGCAGTGCCAAGACAGGGGGCTCCTACGAGCAGTACTTC
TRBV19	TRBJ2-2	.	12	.	CASNLNTGELYF	TGTGCCAGTAACTTAAACACCGGGGAGCTGTATTTT
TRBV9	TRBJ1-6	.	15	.	CASSVGVQINSPLHF	TGTGCCAGCAGCGTAGGAGTACAGATTAATTCACCCCTCCACTTT
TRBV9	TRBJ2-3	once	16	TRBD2	CASSVATSGFTDTQYF	TGTGCCAGCAGCGTAGCTACTAGCGGCTTCACAGATACGCAGTATTTT
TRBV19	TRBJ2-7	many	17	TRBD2	CASSIDGASGASYEQYF	TGTGCCAGTAGTATAGATGGGGCTAGCGGAGCCTCCTACGAGCAGTACTTC
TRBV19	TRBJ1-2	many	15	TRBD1	CASSSWGTGVYGYTF	TGTGCCAGTAGTAGCTGGGGGACAGGCGTCTATGGCTACACCTTC
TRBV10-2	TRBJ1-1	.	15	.	CASSEGVGMNTEAFF	TGCGCCAGCAGTGAGGGGGTAGGTATGAACACTGAAGCTTTCTTT
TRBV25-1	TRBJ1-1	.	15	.	CASSARGVLYTEAFF	TGTGCCAGCAGTGCTAGAGGCGTATTGTACACTGAAGCTTTCTTT
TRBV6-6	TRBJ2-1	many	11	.	CACGRTNEQFF	TGCGCTTGCGGTCGGACTAATGAGCAGTTCTTC
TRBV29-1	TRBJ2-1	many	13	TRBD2	CSVLSGIQYEQFF	TGCAGCGTTTTGAGCGGGATCCAGTATGAGCAGTTCTTC
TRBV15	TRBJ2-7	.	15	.	CATSSLTHSSYEQYF	TGTGCCACCAGCAGTTTAACCCACAGCTCCTACGAGCAGTACTTC
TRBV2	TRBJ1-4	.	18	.	CASSEGTLKLSTNEKMLF	TGTGCCAGCAGTGAAGGGACACTTAAACTTTCAACTAATGAAAAAATGTTATTT
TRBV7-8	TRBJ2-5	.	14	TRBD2	CASSTGGAGETQYF	TGTGCCAGCAGCACCGGGGGGGCCGGGGAGACCCAGTACTTC
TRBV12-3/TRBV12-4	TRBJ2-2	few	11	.	CASRRAGELFF	TGTGCCAGCCGGAGGGCCGGGGAGCTGTTTTTT
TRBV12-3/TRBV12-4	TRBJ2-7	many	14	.	CASSLAGTSYEQYF	TGTGCCAGCAGTTTGGCAGGGACCTCCTACGAGCAGTACTTC